Included here is one T cell receptor (beta chain) sequence, with context. As yet, its antigen is unknown. Patients having uncontrolled infection, another autoimmune disease, pregnancy or lactation were not included. Thyroid ultrasound and orbital computed tomography, with clinical symptoms and serum thyroxine and TRAb, informed diagnoses. This CDR3 is 14 amino acids long. Per germline, CDR1 WSHSY and CDR2 SAAADI. V was cut by 4 bases and J by 5 bases, with 9 bases left in between. TCR beta CDR3 region amplification was performed from RNA transcripts. With the HTBI primer set, the TCR CDR3 went through a first round of RT-PCR. TCRdb used MiXCR to reprocess the multiplex PCR reads, holding one entry per CDR3 protein. This table holds 450,000 to 700,000 distinct CDR3 sequences, about 45% found once. The data stem from a study of T cells in Graves' hyperthyroidism and ophthalmopathy. General study results and limits: A median around 6 months before onset, the model predicted ophthalmopathy. The majority of expanded thyroid clonotypes above 0.001 also appeared in blood.

This TCR was sampled from an adult woman with Graves' disease, either hyperthyroidism or ophthalmopathy (not recorded which). The genes are TRBV10-2 and TRBJ2-6, with D unresolved. Sample: peripheral blood or thyroid tissue (not recorded which). CDR3 DNA: TGCGCCAGCAGTGGGAAAAAGTGGGCCAACGTCCTGACTTTC. This encodes CASSGKKWANVLTF.